A single sample gave rise to the 32 T cell receptor beta chains below, sequenced in a study of blood T cell repertoires in COVID-19. Data came from immunoSEQ multiplex PCR; TCRdb stores just in-frame clones and leaves some out. The table shows some 280,000 clones, with 89% occurring only once. The sequenced sample was peripheral blood. Source of these receptors: a woman between 40 and 50 years old who had recovered from COVID-19.

The chain employs TRBV28 and TRBJ2-7, with TRBD1 matching 8 bases. The CDR3 sequence is 15 residues long. From germline, CDR1 is MDHEN and CDR2 SYDVKM. J was trimmed by 5 bases and V by 5 bases; bases with no gene match: 11. CDR3 DNA sequence: TGTGCCAGCAGTGCCCCCGGGACAGGACTTAACGAGCAGTACTTC. This gives the protein CASSAPGTGLNEQYF.

The chain employs TRBV27 and TRBJ1-1, with 9 bases lining up with TRBD1. V was pared by 6 bases and J by 3 bases, with 5 bases of the junction left unmatched. This CDR3 is 14 amino acids long. Germline lookup yields CDR1 MNHEY and CDR2 SMNVEV (reference sequence). This CDR3 reads CASSPQGADTEAFF. The CDR3, as DNA: TGTGCCAGCAGCCCACAGGGGGCGGACACTGAAGCTTTCTTT.

In this sample, this clone turned up many times. The chain uses TRBV9 and TRBJ2-2; no reliable D call. The germline V gene has CDR1 SGDLS and CDR2 YYNGEE. The CDR3 runs 15 residues. Trimming took off 2 bases at V and 1 base at J, with 9 bases between the two ends. This CDR3 reads CASSVGELNTGELFF. The CDR3 DNA is TGTGCCAGCAGCGTGGGCGAGCTGAACACCGGGGAGCTGTTTTTT.

The V and J genes are TRBV5-8 and TRBJ2-5, with TRBD2 matching over 13 bases. Per the germline V gene, CDR1 is SGHTS and CDR2 is YDEGEE. The ends lost 3 bases at V and 4 bases at J; junction bases unmatched: 6. This CDR3 has 16 amino acids. The CDR3 spells CASSSRLAGGLETQYF. In DNA, the CDR3 is TGTGCCAGCAGCTCGCGACTAGCGGGAGGTTTAGAGACCCAGTACTTC.

V and J are TRBV6-5 and TRBJ1-4; D might be TRBD1 (5 bases). The CDR3 has 14 residues. The V and J ends lost 6 bases and 7 bases respectively, with 15 bases between them. Germline V gene sequence: CDR1 MNHEY, CDR2 SVGAGI. DNA for the CDR3: TGTGCCAGCAGGTCCGGTGACAGTGTTGAAAAACTGTTTTTT. The encoded protein is CASRSGDSVEKLFF.

The chain combines TRBV29-1 with TRBJ2-3, with 9 nucleotides matching TRBD1. The CDR3 extends over 15 amino acids. The germline CDR1 and CDR2 sequences are SQVTM and ANQGSEA. J was trimmed by 2 bases and V by 5 bases; bases with no gene match: 8. The CDR3 sequence: CSVSKGTGFTDTQYF. The CDR3 DNA follows: TGCAGCGTTTCAAAAGGGACAGGGTTCACAGATACGCAGTATTTT.

The rearrangement uses TRBV7-8 and TRBJ2-1; TRBD2 aligns across 7 bases. Germline V gene data show CDR1 as SGHVS and CDR2 as FQNEAQ. The CDR3 loop spans 15 amino acids. With 4 bases clipped from V and 7 bases from J, the junction kept 10 bases outside the gene matches. The CDR3 DNA follows: TGTGCCAGCAGCTCTATGACTAGCCTTGCAAATGAGCAGTTCTTC. It translates to CASSSMTSLANEQFF.

CDR3 region: CASTQGSYPNQPQHF. As DNA, the CDR3 is TGTGCCAGCACCCAGGGCTCCTATCCCAATCAGCCCCAGCATTTT. This rearrangement joins TRBV28 to TRBJ1-5; perhaps TRBD1 as D (5 bases). Trimming removed 7 bases at V and 3 bases at J, with 16 bases between. Germline CDR1 is MDHEN and CDR2 is SYDVKM. The CDR3 loop spans 15 amino acids. Drawing the rest from reference TRBV28 and TRBJ1-5, the complete variable domain is DVKVTQSSRYLVKRTGEKVFLECVQDMDHENMFWYRQDPGLGLRLIYFSYDVKMKEKGDIPEGYSVSREKKERFSLILESASTNQTSMYLCASTQGSYPNQPQHFGDGTRLSIL.

V and J are TRBV11-3 and TRBJ2-2, with 9 bases identical to TRBD1. The germline CDR1 and CDR2 sequences are SGHNT and YENEEA. The J segment lost 0 bases and the V segment lost 4 bases, leaving 3 bases of the junction unmatched. This CDR3 has 16 amino acids. Here the CDR3 reads CASSYGQGSNTGELFF. CDR3 sequence (DNA): TGTGCCAGCAGCTACGGACAGGGGTCGAACACCGGGGAGCTGTTTTTT. Filled out from reference TRBV11-3 and TRBJ2-2, the complete variable domain reads EAGVVQSPRYKIIEKKQPVAFWCNPISGHNTLYWYLQNLGQGPELLIRYENEEAVDDSQLPKDRFSAERLKGVDSTLKIQPAELGDSAVYLCASSYGQGSNTGELFFGEGSRLTVL.

The CDR3 protein is CASSLGVAATDTQYF. The DNA of the CDR3 is TGTGCCAGCAGCTTAGGGGTAGCGGCCACAGATACGCAGTATTTT. The chain recombines TRBV7-6 with TRBJ2-3; D perhaps matches TRBD2 (6 bases). The CDR3 has 15 residues. The V gene's germline CDR1 is SGHVS and CDR2 FNYEAQ. The V gene lost 1 base and the J gene lost 2 bases, with 10 bases spanning the gap.

The genes are TRBV4-1 and TRBJ1-3; weak D call: TRBD1 (5 bases). CDR3 length: 16 amino acids. V was clipped by 4 bases and J by 4 bases, with 17 bases between them. The germline gives CDR1 MGHRA, CDR2 YSYEKL. The CDR3 DNA is TGCGCCAGCAGCCGACAAGGACCAGGGCTAGGAAACACCATATATTTT. Encoded protein: CASSRQGPGLGNTIYF.

The chain combines TRBV7-2 with TRBJ2-3; TRBD1 matches 12 bases. J was trimmed by 2 bases and V by 7 bases; bases with no gene match: 4. From germline, CDR1 is SGHTA and CDR2 FQGNSA. The CDR3 spans 15 residues. The CDR3 region is CASKPGQGATDTQYF. The CDR3 DNA is TGTGCCAGCAAACCGGGACAGGGGGCCACAGATACGCAGTATTTT.

This chain links TRBV4-2 with TRBJ2-1, with 9 nucleotides matching TRBD2. Per germline, CDR1 LGHNA and CDR2 YNFKEQ. The CDR3 has 17 amino acids. Unmatched junction bases numbered 9, after V lost 5 bases and J lost 1 base. The CDR3 bases are TGTGCCAGCAGCACTCAAGGGCGGGGGGGTTCCTACAATGAGCAGTTCTTC. Translated: CASSTQGRGGSYNEQFF.

The V and J genes are TRBV10-2 and TRBJ1-5; D unclear. V lost 0 bases to trimming and J lost 6 bases, with 12 bases between them. This CDR3 has 15 amino acids. Germline V lookup: CDR1 WSHSY, CDR2 SAAADI. The CDR3 region has the DNA TGCGCCAGCAGTGAGTCTCAGGCAGACGGTCAGCCCCAGCATTTT. Protein: CASSESQADGQPQHF.

This chain connects TRBV2 to TRBJ1-1; the D gene is possibly TRBD1 (5 bases). CDR3 length: 14 residues. V was shortened by 4 bases and J by 1 base, with 10 bases between the two germline ends. CDR1 and CDR2 (germline): SNHLY, FYNNEI. As DNA, the CDR3 is TGTGCCAGCAGTGTGCAGGGATGGAACACTGAAGCTTTCTTT. Its translation is CASSVQGWNTEAFF.

V is TRBV30 and J is TRBJ2-5; the D is unclear. V dropped 8 bases and J dropped 1 base, with 11 bases sitting between them. CDR3 length: 12 amino acids. Germline values: CDR1 GTSNPN, CDR2 SVGIG (reference sequence). The CDR3 is CARVHRQETQYF. DNA for the CDR3: TGTGCCCGGGTACATCGCCAAGAGACCCAGTACTTC.

The gene calls are TRBV24-1 and TRBJ2-7, with 8 bases identical to TRBD2. Germline CDR1 is KGHDR and CDR2 is SFDVKD. CDR3 size: 15 residues. Trimming removed 4 bases from V and 3 bases from J; junction bases left unmatched: 7. The CDR3 sequence is CATSDQGRGGYEQYF. The CDR3 DNA sequence: TGTGCCACCAGTGACCAGGGCCGGGGGGGCTACGAGCAGTACTTC.

Written as DNA, the CDR3 is TGTGCCAGAAGGGGCCGCTCTGGAAACACCATATATTTT. Translated: CARRGRSGNTIYF. The chain uses TRBV19 and TRBJ1-3; D perhaps matches TRBD1 (5 bases). Germline values: CDR1 LNHDA, CDR2 SQIVND (reference sequence). Trimming removed 9 bases at V and 0 bases at J, with 9 bases between. The CDR3 contains 13 residues. Using reference TRBV19 and TRBJ1-3 for the parts outside the CDR3, the full variable domain is DGGITQSPKYLFRKEGQNVTLSCEQNLNHDAMYWYRQDPGQGLRLIYYSQIVNDFQKGDIAEGYSVSREKKESFPLTVTSAQKNPTAFYLCARRGRSGNTIYFGEGSWLTVV.

The J gene is TRBJ1-1, the V gene TRBV6-5; maybe TRBD1 (5 bases). V lost 6 bases and J lost 0, with 8 bases in between. This CDR3 has 13 residues. Germline values: CDR1 MNHEY, CDR2 SVGAGI. The CDR3 loop is CASRTEMNTEAFF. As DNA, the CDR3 is TGTGCCAGCAGGACAGAGATGAACACTGAAGCTTTCTTT.

This clone was observed once. The V and J genes are TRBV10-3 and TRBJ2-1, with D uncertain. This CDR3 is built from 12 residues. V lost 5 bases, J lost 6 bases, and 8 bases lay in between. CDR1 and CDR2 (germline): ENHRY, SYGVKD. The CDR3 spells CAISLSSNEQFF. DNA for the CDR3: TGTGCCATCAGTCTTTCGTCCAATGAGCAGTTCTTC.

The chain is built from TRBV18 and TRBJ2-2; 8 positions agree with TRBD1. The CDR3 has 15 amino acids. J gave up 4 bases and V 5 bases, and 6 bases lay outside the gene matches. In germline, CDR1 is KGHSH, CDR2 LQKENI. CDR3 sequence reads: CASSSRQGLTGELFF. CDR3 sequence (DNA): TGTGCCAGCTCATCCCGACAGGGGCTCACCGGGGAGCTGTTTTTT.

The rearrangement uses TRBV28 and TRBJ2-7; the match to TRBD1 covers 7 bases. Germline V CDR1 and CDR2: MDHEN, SYDVKM. Trimming took 7 bases from V and 0 from J; bases not matched to a gene: 15. There are 17 residues in the CDR3. The CDR3 protein is CASTQPTGTLLSYEQYF. CDR3 coding DNA: TGTGCCAGCACCCAACCGACAGGGACGTTGCTCTCCTACGAGCAGTACTTC.

In this sample, this clone turned up a few times. The gene calls are TRBV24-1 and TRBJ1-2; maybe TRBD1 (6 bases). The CDR3 runs 13 residues. Germline CDR1 and CDR2: KGHDR and SFDVKD. Trimming shortened V by 4 bases and J by 10 bases, and 15 bases separated the two germline ends. CDR3 coding DNA: TGTGCCACCAGTGACTCCGGGACACAGGACTACACCTTC. Translation: CATSDSGTQDYTF.

This clone was found once. This chain connects TRBV10-1 to TRBJ2-1; 9 bases match TRBD1. Germline V gene lookup returns CDR1 WNHNN and CDR2 SYGVQD (reference sequence). Losses at the gene ends were 6 bases for V and 9 bases for J; bases not matched to a gene: 12. This CDR3 spans 15 amino acids. CDR3 loop: CASSSGQGTVGEQFF. In DNA form, the CDR3 reads TGCGCCAGCAGCTCTGGACAGGGGACCGTCGGTGAGCAGTTCTTC.

V is TRBV28 and J is TRBJ1-1; 7 bases are shared with TRBD1. The CDR3 runs 14 residues. Trimming at V came to 5 bases and at J to 4 bases, leaving 7 bases not matched to a gene. CDR1 and CDR2 (germline): MDHEN, SYDVKM. The CDR3 DNA follows: TGTGCCAGCAGTCAAAGGGGGCTATTCACTGAAGCTTTCTTT. Translating it yields CASSQRGLFTEAFF.

The rearrangement uses TRBV7-6 and TRBJ2-1; D is unresolved. Germline CDR1 is SGHVS and CDR2 is FNYEAQ. The CDR3 consists of 12 residues. Trimming took off 5 bases at V and 6 bases at J, with 8 bases between the two ends. Here the CDR3 reads CASSQSRNEQFF. The CDR3 coding sequence is TGTGCCAGCAGCCAATCGCGCAATGAGCAGTTCTTC.

J is TRBJ1-5 and V is TRBV15; the D is unclear. This CDR3 is built from 14 residues. The V and J ends lost 0 bases and 7 bases respectively, with 10 bases between them. Germline assignment: CDR1 LNHNV and CDR2 YYDKDF (reference sequence). The CDR3 here is CATSRDPEGQPQHF. CDR3 nucleotide sequence: TGTGCCACCAGCAGAGATCCCGAGGGACAGCCCCAGCATTTT.

This clone was recorded only once. The chain combines TRBV27 with TRBJ2-2; TRBD2 agrees at 8 bases. With 10 bases clipped from V and 1 base from J, the junction kept 5 bases outside the gene matches. The germline gives CDR1 MNHEY, CDR2 SMNVEV (reference sequence). CDR3 size: 14 residues. CDR3 sequence reads: CATGLAGNTGELFF. The CDR3 nucleotides read TGTGCCACGGGGCTAGCGGGGAACACCGGGGAGCTGTTTTTT.

CDR3 sequence (DNA): TGTGCCAGCAGCTTTAGCGGGGGGGCGGGGGAGACCCAGTACTTC. Residues: CASSFSGGAGETQYF. The genes are TRBV7-2 and TRBJ2-5, with 11 positions matching TRBD2. The V segment lost 3 bases and the J segment 5 bases; nucleotides outside the gene matches: 5. This CDR3 comprises 15 residues. Germline CDR1 is SGHTA and CDR2 is FQGNSA. The variable domain in full, with the rest retrieved from reference TRBV7-2 and TRBJ2-5, is GAGVSQSPSNKVTEKGKDVELRCDPISGHTALYWYRQSLGQGLEFLIYFQGNSAPDKSGLPSDRFSAERTGGSVSTLTIQRTQQEDSAVYLCASSFSGGAGETQYFGPGTRLLVL.

This clone was seen just once. This rearrangement joins TRBV9 to TRBJ2-4, with 9 bases lining up with TRBD2. The trim removed 0 bases at V and 6 bases at J, leaving 7 bases unmatched. Germline CDR1 and CDR2: SGDLS and YYNGEE. CDR3 length: 16 residues. DNA for the CDR3: TGTGCCAGCAGCGTAGGCCTAGCGGGACCTACAAACATTCAGTACTTC. It translates to CASSVGLAGPTNIQYF.

Written as DNA, the CDR3 is TGTGCCAGCAGCCAGACCGGGACAGGGATTTCTACCGGGGAGCTGTTTTTT. This translates into CASSQTGTGISTGELFF. The rearrangement joins TRBV3-1 (or the pseudogene TRBV3-2) to TRBJ2-2, with 9 bases lining up with TRBD1. The CDR3 consists of 17 residues. V lost 3 bases, J lost 5 bases, and 10 bases stayed unmatched. The germline V gene encodes CDR1 LGHDT and CDR2 YNNKEL (reference sequence).

This clone was detected only a few times. The rearrangement joins TRBV28 to TRBJ1-2, with 7 bases identical to TRBD1. With V trimmed by 2 bases and J by 1 base, 4 bases remained unmatched. Germline V lookup: CDR1 MDHEN, CDR2 SYDVKM. The CDR3 extends over 15 amino acids. Here the CDR3 DNA reads TGTGCCAGCAGTTTAGGGACAGCGGTTAACTATGGCTACACCTTC. It yields the protein CASSLGTAVNYGYTF.